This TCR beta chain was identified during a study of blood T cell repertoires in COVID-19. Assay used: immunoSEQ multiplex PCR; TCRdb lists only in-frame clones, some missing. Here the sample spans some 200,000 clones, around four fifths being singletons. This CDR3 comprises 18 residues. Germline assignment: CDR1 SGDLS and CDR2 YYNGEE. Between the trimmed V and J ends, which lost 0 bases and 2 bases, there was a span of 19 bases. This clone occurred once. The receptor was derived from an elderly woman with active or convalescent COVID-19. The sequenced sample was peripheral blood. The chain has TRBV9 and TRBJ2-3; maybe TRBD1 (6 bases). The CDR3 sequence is CASSVAAYGDTLTDTQYF. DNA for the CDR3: TGTGCCAGCAGCGTAGCCGCGTATGGGGACACCCTCACAGATACGCAGTATTTT.